The 12 T cell receptor beta chains below were found in one sample sequenced in a study of vaccination and CD4 T cells after COVID-19. Cultured CD4+ T-cell DNA underwent Oncomine TCR Beta short-read sequencing. TCRdb ran MiXCR on the PCR reads and lists one entry per CDR3 protein. The sample includes around 10,000 distinct CDR3 sequences, under 50% of them seen just once. The antigens of these receptors remain unknown. Indicated treatment: approximately 9-day PBMC culture with coronavirus spike peptide pools or control peptides (ViraFEST assay). Sequencing was carried out using CD4+ T cells from blood, cultured in vitro. Receptor source: a human donor who had recovered from COVID-19.

In its sample, this clonotype was seen a few times. The chain couples TRBV28 to TRBJ1-2; no definite D call. V was clipped by 3 bases and J by 5 bases, with 10 bases between them. The germline gives CDR1 MDHEN, CDR2 SYDVKM. CDR3 size: 13 residues. The CDR3 spells CASSLEGGYGYTF. DNA for the CDR3: TGTGCCAGCAGTTTGGAGGGAGGTTATGGCTACACCTTC.

V gene TRBV7-9 combines with J gene TRBJ1-1; 9 nucleotides line up with TRBD1. J lost 4 bases, V lost 5 bases, and 11 bases had no gene match. The germline V gene encodes CDR1 SEHNR and CDR2 FQNEAQ (reference sequence). This CDR3 is built from 16 residues. The CDR3 DNA follows: TGTGCCAGCAGCCCCCAGGGACAGGGAAAAAGCACTGAAGCTTTCTTT. It translates to CASSPQGQGKSTEAFF.

This clonotype was detected a few times. This sequence joins TRBV7-2 and TRBJ1-2; 9 bases fit TRBD1. This CDR3 is built from 15 residues. V trimming: 6 bases; J trimming: 4 bases; junction bases outside the gene matches: 9. The germline CDR1 and CDR2 sequences are SGHTA and FQGNSA. The DNA for the CDR3 is TGTGCCAGCAGACAACAGGGGACAGGGTCCTATGGCTACACCTTC. The encoded protein is CASRQQGTGSYGYTF.

This clonotype was seen only a few times. The chain has TRBV27 and TRBJ2-2; 13 nucleotides align to TRBD2. V lost 1 base and J lost 0; bases outside the gene matches: 5. The CDR3 has 19 amino acids. Germline CDR1 MNHEY, CDR2 SMNVEV (reference sequence). The CDR3 is CASSLLLAGGRSNTGELFF. The CDR3 nucleotides are TGTGCCAGCAGTTTATTACTAGCGGGAGGGAGGTCGAACACCGGGGAGCTGTTTTTT.

The CDR3 DNA reads as TGTGCCAGCAGATCGGGGGGCGCGGGCACTGAAGCTTTCTTT. This sequence encodes CASRSGGAGTEAFF. The V gene is TRBV2, the J gene TRBJ1-1, with D possibly being TRBD1 (6 bases). The V and J ends lost 6 bases and 4 bases respectively, with 15 bases between them. Germline V gene lookup returns CDR1 SNHLY and CDR2 FYNNEI. This CDR3 comprises 14 residues.

The rearrangement links TRBV9 to TRBJ2-1; 8 bases map to TRBD1. CDR3 length equals 13 residues. V gave up 3 bases and J gave up 6 bases; unmatched junction bases: 2. Germline V CDR1 and CDR2: SGDLS, YYNGEE. The CDR3 protein is CASSGTGGNEQFF. In DNA, the CDR3 is TGTGCCAGCAGCGGAACAGGGGGCAATGAGCAGTTCTTC.

This sequence joins TRBV24-1 and TRBJ2-3; TRBD1 agrees at 8 bases. There are 16 residues in the CDR3. Germline lookup yields CDR1 KGHDR and CDR2 SFDVKD. With V trimmed by 4 bases and J by 6 bases, 11 bases remained unmatched. DNA for the CDR3: TGTGCCACCAGTGACCCGAAGACAGGGGTCGCGGATACGCAGTATTTT. It codes for CATSDPKTGVADTQYF.

This clonotype was detected a few times. The chain recombines TRBV28 with TRBJ1-1, with D hard to call. This CDR3 has 12 residues. Trimming left V 2 bases short and J 1 base short, with 2 bases between. The germline V gene has CDR1 MDHEN and CDR2 SYDVKM. CDR3 loop: CASSLPNTEAFF. In nucleotides, the CDR3 is TGTGCCAGCAGTTTACCGAACACTGAAGCTTTCTTT. Full variable domain (rest looked up from reference TRBV28 and TRBJ1-1): DVKVTQSSRYLVKRTGEKVFLECVQDMDHENMFWYRQDPGLGLRLIYFSYDVKMKEKGDIPEGYSVSREKKERFSLILESASTNQTSMYLCASSLPNTEAFFGQGTRLTVV.

The chain couples TRBV20-1 to TRBJ2-4; either TRBD1 or TRBD2 may supply D (7 bases each). Per germline, CDR1 DFQATT and CDR2 SNEGSKA (reference sequence). The V and J ends lost 5 bases and 7 bases respectively, with 12 bases between them. The CDR3 is 12 residues long. The CDR3 region has the DNA TGCAGTGCTGGGGAGGGGGCGAACATTCAGTACTTC. As protein: CSAGEGANIQYF.

V and J are TRBV10-3 and TRBJ2-5, with 7 nucleotides matching TRBD2. This CDR3 comprises 13 residues. The germline V gene encodes CDR1 ENHRY and CDR2 SYGVKD. The V and J ends lost 6 bases and 5 bases, in that order; junction bases with no gene match: 6. The CDR3 is CAISGGSGETQYF. CDR3 in DNA: TGTGCCATCAGCGGGGGGTCGGGGGAGACCCAGTACTTC.

V gene TRBV28 combines with J gene TRBJ2-3, with 11 positions matching TRBD2. This CDR3 has 15 residues. The J segment lost 2 bases and the V segment lost 6 bases, leaving 4 bases of the junction unmatched. Per germline, CDR1 MDHEN and CDR2 SYDVKM. This CDR3 is CASSFSGRATDTQYF. DNA of the CDR3: TGTGCCAGCAGCTTTAGCGGGAGGGCCACAGATACGCAGTATTTT.

The sample holds a few counts of this clonotype. This sequence joins TRBV23-1 and TRBJ2-5; D may correspond to TRBD1 or TRBD2 (5 bases each). TRBV23-1 is sorted into the ORF group, with uncertain function. There are 14 residues in the CDR3. Trimming shortened V by 8 bases and J by 3 bases, and 16 bases separated the two germline ends. CDR3 protein: CASGGLGGEETQYF. CDR3 DNA: TGCGCCAGCGGGGGTTTGGGTGGGGAAGAGACCCAGTACTTC.